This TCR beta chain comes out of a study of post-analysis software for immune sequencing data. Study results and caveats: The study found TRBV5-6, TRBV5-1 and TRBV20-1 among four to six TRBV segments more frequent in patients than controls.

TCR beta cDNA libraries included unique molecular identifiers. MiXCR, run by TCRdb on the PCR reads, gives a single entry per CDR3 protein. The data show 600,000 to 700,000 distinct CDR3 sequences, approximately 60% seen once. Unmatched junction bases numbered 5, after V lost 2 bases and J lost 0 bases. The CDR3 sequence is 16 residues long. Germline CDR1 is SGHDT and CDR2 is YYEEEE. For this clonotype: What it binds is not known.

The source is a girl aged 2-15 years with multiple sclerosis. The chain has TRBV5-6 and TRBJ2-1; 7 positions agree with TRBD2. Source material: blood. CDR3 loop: CASSFNGRSSYNEQFF. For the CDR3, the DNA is TGTGCCAGCAGCTTTAACGGGAGGTCCTCCTACAATGAGCAGTTCTTC.